The clone carrying this T cell receptor (beta chain) is deemed medium-sized. Its cognate antigen is unknown. The data stem from a study of metastatic and nonmetastatic thyroid tumors. Looking at the study overall: Thyroid patients, malignant and benign, had repertoires compared across blood and tumor or nodule tissue. Whole-study results and caveats: A significant increase in TCR beta diversity was reportedly seen in malignant thyroid tumors relative to benign nodules, in blood and tumor.

Patients underwent thyroid surgery, and none had received any treatment before it. This CDR3 contains 16 residues. The germline V gene has CDR1 MNHEY and CDR2 SMNVEV (reference sequence). The V gene end was trimmed by 1 base and the J gene end by 4 bases; junction bases not matched to a gene: 1. As originally analysed: Building a distant-metastasis classifier for papillary thyroid cancer drew on CDR3 differences across clinicopathological groups. TCRdb reanalyzed the PCR reads via MiXCR. What appears here as the V and J calls and clone size reflects TCRdb's work, not the paper's. This sample has 20,000 to 25,000 clones, with more than 20% found just once.

The specimen was tumor tissue. The chain carries TRBV27 and TRBJ2-1; 13 bases map to TRBD2. The source is a female donor with papillary thyroid cancer or a benign thyroid nodule (not recorded which). Some clones in this sample may be carry-over from other donors' samples. CDR3 sequence reads: CASSLWTSGRYNEQFF. Written as DNA, the CDR3 is TGTGCCAGCAGTTTATGGACTAGCGGGAGATACAATGAGCAGTTCTTC.